One T cell receptor (beta chain) is described in this entry. Its antigen remains undetermined. Base-call qualities are not available, and no considerably larger clone is one nucleotide away. The record originates from a study of vaccination and CD4 T cells after COVID-19 (dated by TCRdb to 2021 to 2024). Study-level background: Convalescent patients had a positive SARS-CoV-2 result on nasal swab PCR, and of these patients, nine had mild disease and one had severe disease. In the convalescent cohort there were six males and four females, among whom were two Hispanic individuals, seven Caucasians, two Asians and one multiracial person. Participants got two doses of the Pfizer-BioNTech BNT162b2 vaccine (n=8) or two doses of the Moderna mRNA-1273 vaccine (n=2). Post-COVID blood samples were collected from convalescent patients a median of approximately 93 days after diagnosis, with a range of roughly 35 to 170 days. Post-vaccine blood samples were obtained a median of around 74 days after the second vaccine dose, with a range of roughly 13 to 250 days. The cultures were stimulated with overlapping spike peptide pools from SARS-CoV-2 and from the common cold coronaviruses HCoV-NL63, HCoV-OC43 and HCoV-229E. Control cultures received a CEFX viral epitope pool as the positive control, an HIV-1 Nef peptide pool as the negative control, or no peptide. In around nine COVID-19 convalescent patients and a few infection-naive healthy vaccine recipients, the spike-specific CD4+ TCR repertoire before mRNA vaccination was compared with the repertoire after mRNA vaccination.

The library was generated by PCR. DNA from cultured CD4+ T cells underwent TCR sequencing with the Oncomine TCR Beta short-read assay at the Johns Hopkins FTIC core. The QIAamp micro DNA kit was used to extract genomic DNA from the cultured CD4+ T cells. Oncomine TCR Beta libraries from cultured CD4+ T cells were pooled using unique dual indexes and sequenced on an Illumina iSeq 100. The study's processing was this. Non-productive sequences were filtered out, and CDR3s that did not start with C, did not end with F or W, or were shorter than 7 amino acids were discarded. Antigen-specific clonotypes were identified using the MANAFEST web application through comparison of peptide-stimulated wells with reference and other culture wells. For a clone to be called positive, the clone needed an FDR below 0.05, an odds ratio above 5, and a productive frequency above 0.1% in at least two of three replicate wells. Cross-reactive clonotypes were defined as significantly expanded in both SARS-CoV-2 spike wells and at least one common cold coronavirus spike condition. Similarity between CDR3 sequences was evaluated in R version 3.6.1 using Levenshtein distances (stringdist) and unrooted phylogenetic trees (ape). Through fastp at Q25 and MiXCR, TCRdb rebuilt clones from the public reads, retaining in-frame beta chains. Rows matching on CDR3 protein sequence are summarized as one entry with the most common DNA and genes. The authors' filters were not applied to this entry. For this sample the table gives about 10,000 distinct CDR3 sequences, of which roughly 64% were detected only once. The ten largest clones add up to 27% of the sample.

V loses 0 bases of germline sequence and J loses 3 bases, and the interval between the two ends is 12 bases. Taken from the germline V gene, the CDR1 and CDR2 loops are MNHEY and SVGAGI. The CDR3 numbers 16 residues from cysteine through phenylalanine. CDR3 DNA is the only sequence kept; it has 48 bases, read in frame from the first base. Study-wide findings and limitations: Among convalescent patients, a median 86.3% of the SARS-CoV-2-reactive clones seen after vaccination appeared only after vaccination, which suggests priming specific to the vaccine. Nearly all vaccine-specific clones in convalescent patients (304 of 307) were mono-reactive for SARS-CoV-2 spike rather than cross-reactive with common cold coronaviruses. The study included relatively few convalescent patients and did not analyze early timepoints after natural infection. Although the median number of SARS-CoV-2-reactive clonotypes went up from fewer than 25 after infection to 35 to 40 after vaccination, the increase was not significant.

In light of the paper, this sample's treatment or condition label describes: approximately 11-day PBMC culture with coronavirus spike peptide pools or control peptides (ViraFEST assay). To expand antigen-specific T cells with peptide pools and then pick out the expanded clonotypes through TCR sequencing, the study relied on the ViraFEST assay. The convalescent patients' positive SARS-CoV-2 PCR tests were from March to December 2020, which was before the Alpha, Beta and Delta variants emerged in the United States. Each well held some 2 million PBMCs cultured with 9 to 10 ug/ml peptide pools in IMDM containing around 5% human AB serum and 9.5 to 10 IU/ml IL-2. Half of the culture medium was replaced with fresh IL-2-containing medium on days 3 and 7. Once the cells had been in culture for about 10 days, the EasySep CD4+ T cell isolation kit was used to isolate CD4+ T cells by negative selection. Ficoll-Paque Plus gradient centrifugation was used to isolate PBMCs from whole blood, and the isolated PBMCs were then either used fresh or cryopreserved at -140C. Culture conditions were generally each tested in triplicate wells.

The sequence came from a human donor who had recovered from COVID-19. This chain joins TRBV6-5 to TRBJ1-3, and the D gene may be TRBD1, 5 bases matching. The source material was CD4+ T cells from blood, cultured in vitro. The DNA is as follows: TGTGCCAGCAGTTACTCCAGGGCTGGGTATGGAAACACCATATATTTT. It translates as CASSYSRAGYGNTIYF.